Each of the 10 T cell receptor beta chains below was sequenced from the same sample in a study of vaccination and CD4 T cells after COVID-19. Scientists ran DNA taken from cultured CD4+ T cells through the Oncomine TCR Beta short-read assay for sequencing. TCRdb re-called the PCR reads with MiXCR, one entry per CDR3 protein. Of 8,500 to 13,000 distinct CDR3 sequences in the sample, 64% were seen once. No antigen has been identified for these receptors. Regarding treatment: roughly 10-day PBMC culture with coronavirus spike peptide pools or control peptides (ViraFEST assay). Sequenced: CD4+ T cells from blood, cultured in vitro. The receptors derive from a human donor who had recovered from COVID-19.

The chain is built from TRBV21-1 and TRBJ1-5. TRBV21-1 is marked as a pseudogene. There are 11 residues in the CDR3. The CDR3 is CASSKDQPQHF. CDR3 nucleotides: TGTGCCAGCAGCAAAGATCAGCCCCAGCATTTT.

CDR3 sequence reads: CAWSLSTEAFF. Here the CDR3 DNA reads TGTGCCTGGAGTTTGAGCACTGAAGCTTTCTTT. The rearrangement uses TRBV30 and TRBJ1-1; unclear D gene. V lost 2 bases, J lost 4 bases, and 5 bases lay in between. The germline V gene has CDR1 GTSNPN and CDR2 SVGIG (reference sequence). The CDR3 runs 11 residues.

The chain has TRBV18 and TRBJ2-3, with 10 bases matching TRBD1. Germline-derived CDR1 and CDR2 are KGHSH and LQKENI. With 4 bases clipped from V and 4 bases from J, the junction kept 8 bases outside the gene matches. The CDR3 runs to 16 residues. The DNA of the CDR3 is TGTGCCAGCTCACGAGTTATGGGACAGGGGCCAGATACGCAGTATTTT. Translated: CASSRVMGQGPDTQYF.

V is TRBV2 and J is TRBJ1-5; D is unclear. The length of the CDR3 is 14 residues. The ends were cut back, 7 bases at V and 1 base at J, with 11 bases in the middle. Germline CDR1 reads SNHLY; CDR2 reads FYNNEI. CDR3 residues: CASKLSGSNQPQHF. The CDR3 DNA is TGTGCCAGCAAGTTATCGGGAAGCAATCAGCCCCAGCATTTT.

This chain links TRBV4-3 with TRBJ1-5, with D unclear. The CDR3 consists of 15 residues. From germline, CDR1 is LGHNA and CDR2 YSLEER. With 0 bases removed from V and 9 bases from J, the gap between germline ends came to 15 bases. The CDR3 sequence: CASSQDRQTTRPQHF. The CDR3 region has the DNA TGCGCCAGCAGCCAAGATAGGCAGACTACACGGCCCCAGCATTTT.

The rearrangement uses TRBV24-1 and TRBJ1-1; D possibly corresponds to TRBD1 (5 bases). Looked up from germline, CDR1 is KGHDR and CDR2 is SFDVKD. This CDR3 has 11 amino acids. CDR3 residues: CTIGTNTEAFF. The DNA of the CDR3 is TGTACCATCGGGACCAACACTGAAGCTTTCTTT.

This clonotype was counted once. This chain uses TRBV27 with TRBJ2-2; 8 bases are shared with TRBD1. CDR1 and CDR2 (germline): MNHEY, SMNVEV (reference sequence). V gave up 1 base and J gave up 4 bases; unmatched junction bases: 5. This CDR3 is 16 amino acids long. CDR3 residues: CASSLYDRGGTGELFF. As DNA, the CDR3 is TGTGCCAGCAGTTTATACGACAGGGGCGGCACCGGGGAGCTGTTTTTT.

This rearrangement joins TRBV7-3 to TRBJ2-2; D remains ambiguous. Germline values: CDR1 SGHTA, CDR2 FQGTGA. V was pared by 5 bases and J by 6 bases, with 10 bases between. The CDR3 length is 13 residues. The CDR3 nucleotides are TGTGCCAGCAGCCCTTTGGAGTCCGGGGAGCTGTTTTTT. This translates into CASSPLESGELFF.

The CDR3 bases are TGTGCCACCAGCAGAGGCAGGGCGAAGAATTCACCCCTCCACTTT. Encoded protein: CATSRGRAKNSPLHF. This chain links TRBV15 with TRBJ1-6; D might be TRBD1 (5 bases). Germline CDR1 is LNHNV and CDR2 is YYDKDF (reference sequence). V was clipped by 1 base and J by 7 bases, with 11 bases between them. The CDR3 totals 15 residues.

The chain links TRBV10-3 to TRBJ1-5; D perhaps matches TRBD1 (5 bases). The V gene's germline CDR1 is ENHRY and CDR2 SYGVKD. Trimming took off 5 bases at V and 0 bases at J, with 8 bases between the two ends. This CDR3 spans 14 amino acids. Written as DNA, the CDR3 is TGTGCCATCAGTCCGGACATTAGCAATCAGCCCCAGCATTTT. It encodes CAISPDISNQPQHF.